This T cell receptor (beta chain) was found in a study of spatial heterogeneity in lung cancer. Across the whole study: Raw-read counts averaged over ten per unique TCR and UMI combination.

Germline V lookup: CDR1 MNHEY, CDR2 SVGAGI. The CDR3 loop spans 14 amino acids. V shed 6 bases, J shed 2 bases, and the junction held 6 bases outside the gene matches. MiXCR, applied by TCRdb to the 5' RACE reads, yields one record per CDR3 protein. The repertoire includes roughly 18,000 distinct CDR3 sequences, about a fifth of them detected once, and about 14% sits in the top ten. Time point noted: sample taken at primary tumor resection. Unsorted whole RNA samples from tumor, nontumor lung or frozen PBMC were sequenced. The source of this sequence is a male donor with early-stage non-small cell lung cancer. The material sequenced was PBMCs, taken at surgery. J is TRBJ2-7 and V is TRBV6-5, with TRBD2 matching over 8 bases. CDR3 sequence: CASRGTGGTYEQYF. CDR3 coding DNA: TGTGCCAGCAGGGGGACGGGGGGGACCTACGAGCAGTACTTC.